Listed here are 2 T cell receptor beta chains from one sample, sequenced in a study of blood T cell repertoires in COVID-19. The protocol was immunoSEQ multiplex PCR, while the TCRdb copy is restricted to in-frame clones and leaves out a portion. The sample has roughly 300,000 clones, over 70% seen once. Specimen: peripheral blood. These receptors all come from a woman between 40 and 50 years old who had recovered from COVID-19.

This rearrangement joins TRBV27 to TRBJ2-7; possible D gene TRBD1, 6 bases. This CDR3 has 13 amino acids. The germline CDR1 and CDR2 sequences are MNHEY and SMNVEV (reference sequence). V shed 1 base and J shed 6 bases, with 10 bases lying between them. The CDR3 DNA reads TGTGCCAGCAGTTTATGGCAGACAGGCGAGCAGTACTTC. Translation gives CASSLWQTGEQYF.

The CDR3 spells CASSGGGAEGWYGYTF. CDR3 nucleotides: TGTGCCAGCAGCGGGGGAGGGGCTGAGGGGTGGTATGGCTACACCTTC. The J gene is TRBJ1-2, the V gene TRBV9, with a weak D call TRBD1 (5 bases). Germline V gene lookup returns CDR1 SGDLS and CDR2 YYNGEE. The CDR3 is made up of 16 amino acids. With 3 bases removed from V and 5 bases from J, the gap between germline ends came to 20 bases. Full variable domain (remainder filled in from reference TRBV9 and TRBJ1-2): DSGVTQTPKHLITATGQRVTLRCSPRSGDLSVYWYQQSLDQGLQFLIQYYNGEERAKGNILERFSAQQFPDLHSELNLSSLELGDSALYFCASSGGGAEGWYGYTFGSGTRLTVV.